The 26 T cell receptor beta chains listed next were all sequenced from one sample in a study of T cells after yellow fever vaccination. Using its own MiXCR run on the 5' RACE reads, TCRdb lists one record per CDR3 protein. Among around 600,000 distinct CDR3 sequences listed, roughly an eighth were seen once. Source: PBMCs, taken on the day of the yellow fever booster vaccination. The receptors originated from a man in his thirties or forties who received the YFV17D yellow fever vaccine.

CDR3 nucleotide sequence: TGTGCCAGCAGCAAACTAGGGGGAGGGATTGTAGAGCAGTACTTC. It encodes CASSKLGGGIVEQYF. The chain employs TRBV25-1 and TRBJ2-7; D perhaps matches TRBD2 (7 bases). The germline V and J ends were trimmed by 6 bases and 7 bases, with 22 bases remaining between them. This CDR3 has 15 residues. CDR1 and CDR2 (germline): MGHDK, SYGVNS.

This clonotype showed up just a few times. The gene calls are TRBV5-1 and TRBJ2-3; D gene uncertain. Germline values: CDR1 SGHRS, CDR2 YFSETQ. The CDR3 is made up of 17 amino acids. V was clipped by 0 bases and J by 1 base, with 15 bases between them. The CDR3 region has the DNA TGCGCCAGCAGCTTGGGGGCGTCCCCCGGAGGCACAGATACGCAGTATTTT. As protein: CASSLGASPGGTDTQYF.

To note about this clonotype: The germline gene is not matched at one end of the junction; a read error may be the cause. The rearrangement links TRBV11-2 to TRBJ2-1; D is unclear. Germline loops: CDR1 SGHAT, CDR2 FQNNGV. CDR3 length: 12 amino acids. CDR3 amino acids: CASSLGMVADSF. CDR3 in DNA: TGTGCCAGCAGCTTAGGGATGGTGGCAGATTCGTTC.

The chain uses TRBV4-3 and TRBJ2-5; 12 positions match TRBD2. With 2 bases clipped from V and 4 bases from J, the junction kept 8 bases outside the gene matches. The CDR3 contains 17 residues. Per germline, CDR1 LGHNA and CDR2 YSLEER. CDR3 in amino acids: CASSQLGLAGKGETQYF. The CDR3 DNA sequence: TGCGCCAGCAGCCAATTAGGACTAGCGGGAAAGGGAGAGACCCAGTACTTC.

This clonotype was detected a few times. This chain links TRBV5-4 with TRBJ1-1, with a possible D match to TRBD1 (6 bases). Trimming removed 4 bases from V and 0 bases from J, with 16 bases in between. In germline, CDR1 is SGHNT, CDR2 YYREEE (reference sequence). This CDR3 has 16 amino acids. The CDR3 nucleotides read TGTGCCAGCAGCCCCAGGACAGCTTACATGAACACTGAAGCTTTCTTT. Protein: CASSPRTAYMNTEAFF.

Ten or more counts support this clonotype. CDR3 coding DNA: TGCGCCAGCAGCCAAGTCTGGGGGGCGCCTAGGGATACGCAGTATTTT. Its translation: CASSQVWGAPRDTQYF. The chain uses TRBV4-3 and TRBJ2-3, with D perhaps assigned TRBD1 or TRBD2 (6 bases each). CDR1 is LGHNA, CDR2 YSLEER, per germline. This CDR3 has 16 amino acids. With 1 base removed from V and 6 bases from J, the gap between germline ends came to 17 bases.

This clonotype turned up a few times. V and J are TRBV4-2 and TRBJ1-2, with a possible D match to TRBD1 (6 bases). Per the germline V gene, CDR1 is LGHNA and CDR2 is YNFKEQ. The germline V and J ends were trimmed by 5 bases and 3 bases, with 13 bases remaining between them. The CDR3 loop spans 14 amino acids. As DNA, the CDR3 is TGTGCCAGCAGCGTATCAGGGGAGGACTATGGCTACACCTTC. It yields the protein CASSVSGEDYGYTF.

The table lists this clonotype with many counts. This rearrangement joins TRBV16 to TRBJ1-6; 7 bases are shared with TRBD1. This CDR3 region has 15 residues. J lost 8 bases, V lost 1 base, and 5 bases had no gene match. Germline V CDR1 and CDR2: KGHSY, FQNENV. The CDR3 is CASSQWGQGDSPLHF. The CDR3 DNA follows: TGTGCCAGCAGCCAATGGGGGCAGGGGGATTCACCCCTCCACTTT.

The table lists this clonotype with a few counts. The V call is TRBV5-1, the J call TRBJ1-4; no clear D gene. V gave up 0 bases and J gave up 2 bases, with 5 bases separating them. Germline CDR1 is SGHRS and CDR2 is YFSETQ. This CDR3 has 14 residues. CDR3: CASSLGKTNEKLFF. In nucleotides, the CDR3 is TGCGCCAGCAGCTTGGGGAAGACTAATGAAAAACTGTTTTTT.

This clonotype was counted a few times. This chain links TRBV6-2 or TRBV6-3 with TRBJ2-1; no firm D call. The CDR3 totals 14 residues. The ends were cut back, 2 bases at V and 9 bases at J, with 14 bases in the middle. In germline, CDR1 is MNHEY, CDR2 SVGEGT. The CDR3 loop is CASSYVSRSSEQFF. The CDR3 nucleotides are TGTGCCAGCAGTTACGTGTCTAGGAGTAGTGAGCAGTTCTTC.

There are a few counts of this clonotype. CDR3 DNA sequence: TGCGCCAGCAGTCCCGGACCCCGAGGTTCCTACAATGAGCAGTTCTTC. Translating it yields CASSPGPRGSYNEQFF. The chain is built from TRBV5-1 and TRBJ2-1; D gene uncertain. The V end was cut by 5 bases, the J end by 1 base, with 16 bases between. The CDR3 is 16 residues long. Germline V gives CDR1 SGHRS, CDR2 YFSETQ.

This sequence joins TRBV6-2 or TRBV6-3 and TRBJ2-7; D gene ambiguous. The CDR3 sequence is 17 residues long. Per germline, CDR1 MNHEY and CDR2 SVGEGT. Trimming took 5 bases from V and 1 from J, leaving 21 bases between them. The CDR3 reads CASSPSGKEFSSYEQYF. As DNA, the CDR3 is TGTGCCAGCAGTCCTTCTGGGAAGGAGTTCTCTTCCTACGAGCAGTACTTC.

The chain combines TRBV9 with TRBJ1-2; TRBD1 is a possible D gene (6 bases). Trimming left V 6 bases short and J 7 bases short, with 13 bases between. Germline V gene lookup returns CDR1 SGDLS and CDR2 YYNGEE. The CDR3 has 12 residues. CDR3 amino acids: CASNRGGPGYTF. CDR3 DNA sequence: TGTGCCAGCAACCGCGGGGGGCCTGGCTACACCTTC.

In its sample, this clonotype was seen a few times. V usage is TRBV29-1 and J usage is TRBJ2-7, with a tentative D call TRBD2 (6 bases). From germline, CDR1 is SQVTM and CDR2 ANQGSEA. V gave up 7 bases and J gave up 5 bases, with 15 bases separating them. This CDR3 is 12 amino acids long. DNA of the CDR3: TGCAGCGCAGCCCTGCGGGGTAACGAGCAGTACTTC. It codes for CSAALRGNEQYF.

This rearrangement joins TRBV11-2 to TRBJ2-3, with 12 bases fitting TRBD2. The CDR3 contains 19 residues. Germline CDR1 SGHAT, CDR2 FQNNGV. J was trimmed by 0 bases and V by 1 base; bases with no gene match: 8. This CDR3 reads CASSLVPASGRVSTDTQYF. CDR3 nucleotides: TGTGCCAGCAGCTTAGTTCCCGCTAGCGGGAGGGTTAGCACAGATACGCAGTATTTT.

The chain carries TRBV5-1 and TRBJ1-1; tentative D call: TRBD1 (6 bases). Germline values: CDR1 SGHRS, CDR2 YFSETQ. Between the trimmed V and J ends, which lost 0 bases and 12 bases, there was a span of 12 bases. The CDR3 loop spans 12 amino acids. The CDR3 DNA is TGCGCCAGCAGCTTGGTAGGGGGGATTCCTTTCTTT. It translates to CASSLVGGIPFF.

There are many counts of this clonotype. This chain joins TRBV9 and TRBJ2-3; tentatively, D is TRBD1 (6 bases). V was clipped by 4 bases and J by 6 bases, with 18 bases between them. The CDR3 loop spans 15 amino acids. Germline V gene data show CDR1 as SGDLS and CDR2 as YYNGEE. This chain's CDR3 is CASSPLTRGMDTQYF. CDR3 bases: TGTGCCAGCAGCCCCCTGACGAGGGGGATGGATACGCAGTATTTT.

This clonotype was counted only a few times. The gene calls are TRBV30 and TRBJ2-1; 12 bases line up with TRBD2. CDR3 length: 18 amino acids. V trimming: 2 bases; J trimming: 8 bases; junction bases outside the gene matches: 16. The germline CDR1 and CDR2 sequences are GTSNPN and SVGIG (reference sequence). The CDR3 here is CAWSFRATSGRPRDEQFF. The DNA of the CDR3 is TGTGCCTGGAGTTTCAGGGCAACTAGCGGGAGGCCCCGGGATGAGCAGTTCTTC.

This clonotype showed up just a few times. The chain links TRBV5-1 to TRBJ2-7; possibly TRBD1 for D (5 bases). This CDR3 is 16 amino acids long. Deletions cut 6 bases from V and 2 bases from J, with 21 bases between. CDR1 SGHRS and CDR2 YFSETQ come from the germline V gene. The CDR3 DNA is TGCGCCAGCAAGCTGGACACGCCATCACTCGCCTACGAGCAGTACTTC. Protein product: CASKLDTPSLAYEQYF. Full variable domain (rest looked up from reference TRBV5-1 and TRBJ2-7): KAGVTQTPRYLIKTRGQQVTLSCSPISGHRSVSWYQQTPGQGLQFLFEYFSETQRNKGNFPGRFSGRQFSNSRSEMNVSTLELGDSALYLCASKLDTPSLAYEQYFGPGTRLTVT.

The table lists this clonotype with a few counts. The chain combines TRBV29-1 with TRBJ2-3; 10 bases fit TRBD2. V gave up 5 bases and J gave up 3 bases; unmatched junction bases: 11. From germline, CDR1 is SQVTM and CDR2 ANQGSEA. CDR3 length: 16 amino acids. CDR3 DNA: TGCAGCGTTTCGACCACTAGCGGGACGTCTACAGATACGCAGTATTTT. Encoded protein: CSVSTTSGTSTDTQYF.

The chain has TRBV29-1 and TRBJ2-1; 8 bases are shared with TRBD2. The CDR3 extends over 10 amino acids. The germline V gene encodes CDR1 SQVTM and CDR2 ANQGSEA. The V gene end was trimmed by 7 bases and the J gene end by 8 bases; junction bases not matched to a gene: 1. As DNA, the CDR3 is TGCAGCGCGGGAGGGGATGAGCAGTTCTTC. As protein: CSAGGDEQFF.

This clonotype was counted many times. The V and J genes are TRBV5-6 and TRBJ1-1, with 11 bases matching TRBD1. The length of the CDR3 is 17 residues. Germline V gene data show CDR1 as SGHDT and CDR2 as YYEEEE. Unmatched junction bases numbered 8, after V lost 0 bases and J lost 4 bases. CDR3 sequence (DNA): TGTGCCAGCAGCTTGGTCGGGACAGGGGGTTATGGCACTGAAGCTTTCTTT. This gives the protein CASSLVGTGGYGTEAFF.

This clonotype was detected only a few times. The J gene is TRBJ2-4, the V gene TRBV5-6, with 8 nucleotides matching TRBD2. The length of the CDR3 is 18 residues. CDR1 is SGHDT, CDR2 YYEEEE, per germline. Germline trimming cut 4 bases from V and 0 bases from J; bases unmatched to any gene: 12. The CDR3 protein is CASSPGLGGSIAKNIQYF. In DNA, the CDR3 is TGTGCCAGCAGCCCGGGACTAGGGGGATCGATAGCCAAAAACATTCAGTACTTC.

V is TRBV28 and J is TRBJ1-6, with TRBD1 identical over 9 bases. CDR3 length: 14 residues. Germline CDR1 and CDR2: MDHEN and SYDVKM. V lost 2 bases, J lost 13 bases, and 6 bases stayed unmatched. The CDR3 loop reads CASSLGQGPEPLHF. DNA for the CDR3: TGTGCCAGCAGTTTAGGACAGGGGCCCGAGCCCCTCCACTTT.

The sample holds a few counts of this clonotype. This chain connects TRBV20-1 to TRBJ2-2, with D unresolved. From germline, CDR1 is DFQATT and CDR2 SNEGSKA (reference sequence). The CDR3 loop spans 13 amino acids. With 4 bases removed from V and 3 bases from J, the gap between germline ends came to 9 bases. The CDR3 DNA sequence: TGCAGTGCTACTTATCTGGACACCGGGGAGCTGTTTTTT. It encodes CSATYLDTGELFF.

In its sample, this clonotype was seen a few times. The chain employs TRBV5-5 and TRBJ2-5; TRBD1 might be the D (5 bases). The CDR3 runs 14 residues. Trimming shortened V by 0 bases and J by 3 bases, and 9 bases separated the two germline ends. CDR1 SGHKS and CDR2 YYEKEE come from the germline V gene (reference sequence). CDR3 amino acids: CASSLELQEETQYF. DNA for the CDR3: TGTGCCAGCAGCTTGGAACTACAGGAAGAGACCCAGTACTTC.